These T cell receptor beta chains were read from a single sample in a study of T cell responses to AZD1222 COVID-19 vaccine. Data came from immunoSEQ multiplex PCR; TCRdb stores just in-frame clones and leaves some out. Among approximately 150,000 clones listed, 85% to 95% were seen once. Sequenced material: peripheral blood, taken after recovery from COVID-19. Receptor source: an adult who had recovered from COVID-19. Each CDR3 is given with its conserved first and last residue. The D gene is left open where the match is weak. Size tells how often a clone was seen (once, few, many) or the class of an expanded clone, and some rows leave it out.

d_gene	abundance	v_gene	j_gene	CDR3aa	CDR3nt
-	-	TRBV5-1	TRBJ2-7	CASSAEDNTYEQYF	TGCGCCAGCAGCGCAGAGGACAACACCTACGAGCAGTACTTC
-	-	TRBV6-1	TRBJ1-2	CASSEGEANYGYTF	TGTGCCAGCAGTGAAGGAGAGGCCAACTATGGCTACACCTTC
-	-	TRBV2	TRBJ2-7	CASPKYYEQYF	TGTGCCAGCCCTAAGTACTACGAGCAGTACTTC
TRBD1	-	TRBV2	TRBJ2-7	CASSGFGQGSYEQYF	TGTGCCAGCAGTGGTTTTGGACAGGGATCCTACGAGCAGTACTTC
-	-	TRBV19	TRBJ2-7	CASSPQGRSYEQYF	TGTGCCAGTAGTCCACAAGGCCGATCTTACGAGCAGTACTTC
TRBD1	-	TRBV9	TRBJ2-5	CASGRGQGSQETQYF	TGTGCCAGCGGAAGGGGACAGGGCTCCCAAGAGACCCAGTACTTC
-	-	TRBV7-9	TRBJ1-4	CASSLVVTGDEKLFF	TGTGCCAGCAGCTTAGTTGTCACCGGAGATGAAAAACTGTTTTTT
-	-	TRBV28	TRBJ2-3	CASSLSSPGVGADTQYF	TGTGCCAGCAGTTTATCAAGCCCGGGGGTAGGGGCAGATACGCAGTATTTT
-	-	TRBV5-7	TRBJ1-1	CASSLEGHPMNTEAFF	TGTGCCAGCAGCTTGGAAGGTCACCCCATGAACACTGAAGCTTTCTTT
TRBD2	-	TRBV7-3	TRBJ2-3	CASSFGGREDTQYF	TGTGCCAGCAGCTTTGGCGGGAGGGAAGATACGCAGTATTTT
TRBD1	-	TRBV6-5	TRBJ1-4	CASSPGGGPNEKLFF	TGTGCCAGCAGTCCCGGAGGGGGCCCTAATGAAAAACTGTTTTTT
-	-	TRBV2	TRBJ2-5	CAGSGRVGLETQYF	TGTGCCGGCAGCGGCCGGGTAGGGTTGGAGACCCAGTACTTC
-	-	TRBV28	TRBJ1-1	CASRRGSTEAFF	TGTGCCAGCAGGAGGGGTAGCACTGAAGCTTTCTTT
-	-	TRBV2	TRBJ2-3	CASSQEQITDTQYF	TGTGCCAGCAGCCAGGAGCAAATCACAGATACGCAGTATTTT
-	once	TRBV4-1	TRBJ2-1	CASSPELGSSTREQFF	TGCGCCAGCAGCCCAGAATTAGGGAGTTCGACCAGGGAGCAGTTCTTC
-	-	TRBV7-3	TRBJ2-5	CASSLVFTETQYF	TGTGCCAGCAGCTTAGTCTTTACAGAGACCCAGTACTTC
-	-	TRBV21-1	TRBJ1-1	CASSNGVLMNTEAFF	TGTGCCAGCAGCAATGGGGTTCTCATGAACACTGAAGCTTTCTTT
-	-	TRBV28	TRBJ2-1	CASGFSYNEQFF	TGTGCCAGCGGGTTCTCCTACAATGAGCAGTTCTTC
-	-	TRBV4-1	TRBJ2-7	CASSQEVRREQYF	TGCGCCAGCAGCCAAGAAGTTCGGCGCGAGCAGTACTTC
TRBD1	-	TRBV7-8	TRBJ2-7	CASSLAGTGDSYEQYF	TGTGCCAGCAGCTTAGCCGGGACAGGTGACTCCTACGAGCAGTACTTC
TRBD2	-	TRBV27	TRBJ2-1	CASSFTSGRAGEQFF	TGTGCCAGCAGTTTCACTAGCGGGAGGGCCGGTGAGCAGTTCTTC
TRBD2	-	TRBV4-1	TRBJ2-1	CASSQGLGTSGRVAGEQFF	TGCGCCAGCAGCCAAGGTCTCGGGACTAGCGGGAGAGTAGCGGGTGAGCAGTTCTTC
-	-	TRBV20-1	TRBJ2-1	CSARDSAGQFF	TGCAGTGCTAGAGATTCGGCCGGCCAGTTCTTC
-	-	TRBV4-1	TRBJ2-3	CASSQEEGIPTDTQYF	TGCGCCAGCAGCCAAGAAGAGGGGATTCCCACAGATACGCAGTATTTT
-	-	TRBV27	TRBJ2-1	CASRGGVPEPYNEQFF	TGTGCCAGCAGGGGTGGGGTACCGGAACCCTACAATGAGCAGTTCTTC
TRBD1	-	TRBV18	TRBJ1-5	CASSRDRRSNQPQHF	TGTGCCAGCTCACGGGACAGACGGAGCAATCAGCCCCAGCATTTT
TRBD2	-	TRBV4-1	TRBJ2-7	CASSHPPGLADYEQYF	TGCGCCAGCAGCCATCCTCCGGGACTAGCGGACTACGAGCAGTACTTC
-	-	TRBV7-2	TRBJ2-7	CASSPALGGGGYEQYF	TGTGCCAGCAGCCCCGCCCTGGGGGGCGGAGGCTACGAGCAGTACTTC
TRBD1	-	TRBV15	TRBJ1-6	CATSREGDRGQNSPLHF	TGTGCCACCAGCAGAGAGGGAGACAGGGGGCAGAATTCACCCCTCCACTTT
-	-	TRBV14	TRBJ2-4	CASSRDGLKNIQYF	TGTGCCAGCAGCCGAGACGGGTTAAAAAACATTCAGTACTTC
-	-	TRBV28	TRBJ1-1	CASSLDANTEAFF	TGTGCCAGCAGTTTGGACGCTAACACTGAAGCTTTCTTT
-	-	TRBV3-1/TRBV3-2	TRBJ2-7	CASSSDRTYEQYF	TGTGCCAGCAGCTCCGACCGTACCTACGAGCAGTACTTC
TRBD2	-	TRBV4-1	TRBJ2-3	CASSPTGTSGRRGDTQYF	TGCGCCAGCAGCCCAACCGGGACTAGCGGGAGGCGGGGAGATACGCAGTATTTT
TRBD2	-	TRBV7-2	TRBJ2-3	CASSLIAGADTQYF	TGTGCCAGCAGCTTAATAGCGGGAGCAGATACGCAGTATTTT
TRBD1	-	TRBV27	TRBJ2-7	CASNPTGGANEQYF	TGTGCCAGCAACCCGACAGGGGGCGCAAACGAGCAGTACTTC
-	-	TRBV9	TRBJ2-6	CASSKANVLTF	TGTGCCAGCAGTAAGGCCAACGTCCTGACTTTC
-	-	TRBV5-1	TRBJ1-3	CASSPETSVSGNTIYF	TGCGCCAGCAGCCCCGAGACATCAGTTTCCGGAAACACCATATATTTT
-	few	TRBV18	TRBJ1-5	CASSPTDSSNQPQHF	TGTGCCAGCTCACCAACAGACAGCAGCAATCAGCCCCAGCATTTT
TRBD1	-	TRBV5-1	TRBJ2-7	CASRFGTGEYEQYF	TGCGCCAGCAGATTCGGGACAGGGGAATACGAGCAGTACTTC
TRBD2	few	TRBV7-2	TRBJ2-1	CASSSGLGLFF	TGTGCCAGCAGCTCTGGACTAGGACTGTTCTTC
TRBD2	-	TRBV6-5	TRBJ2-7	CASRLAGSSYEQYF	TGTGCCAGTAGACTAGCGGGGAGCTCCTACGAGCAGTACTTC
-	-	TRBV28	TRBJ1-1	CASSPRGEMVNTEAFF	TGTGCCAGCAGTCCCCGGGGGGAAATGGTTAACACTGAAGCTTTCTTT
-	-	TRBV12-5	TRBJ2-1	CASGLIDEQFF	TGTGCTAGTGGTTTGATTGATGAGCAGTTCTTC